This passage covers 22 T cell receptor beta chains from one sample sequenced in a study of early T cells in non-severe SARS-CoV-2 infection. MiXCR, run by TCRdb on the 5' RACE reads, gives a single entry per CDR3 protein. The data hold tens of thousands of distinct CDR3 sequences, with around 7% observed a single time. The specimen comprised whole blood, sampled at baseline. Receptor source: an adult who was a healthcare worker with PCR-confirmed SARS-CoV-2 infection or an uninfected control (not recorded which).

In this sample, this clonotype turned up many times. The chain carries TRBV15 and TRBJ2-1, with 11 bases fitting TRBD2. Unmatched junction bases numbered 6, after V lost 0 bases and J lost 5 bases. The CDR3 extends over 17 amino acids. The germline V gene has CDR1 LNHNV and CDR2 YYDKDF (reference sequence). This CDR3 reads CATSRDAGTSGNNEQFF. The CDR3 DNA reads TGTGCCACCAGCAGAGACGCCGGGACTAGCGGAAACAATGAGCAGTTCTTC.

The chain recombines TRBV5-1 with TRBJ2-7; D is undetermined. Germline V gene lookup returns CDR1 SGHRS and CDR2 YFSETQ. CDR3 length: 14 amino acids. V was pared by 5 bases and J by 3 bases, with 15 bases between. Here the CDR3 DNA reads TGCGCCAGCAGTAGTGTGCACGGAAACTACGAGCAGTACTTC. It specifies CASSSVHGNYEQYF.

This clonotype was recorded at least ten times. The gene calls are TRBV5-1 and TRBJ2-5; 7 nucleotides align to TRBD2. CDR1 and CDR2 from the germline V gene are SGHRS and YFSETQ. The CDR3 length is 15 residues. Trimming cost V 3 bases and J 7 bases; bases outside gene matches: 12. The CDR3 DNA reads TGCGCCAGCAGCTCGGGGGGTTCCGTCATGGGGACCCAGTACTTC. The encoded protein is CASSSGGSVMGTQYF.

This clonotype was recorded a few times. The chain has TRBV29-1 and TRBJ2-1; D may be TRBD2 (6 bases). The V and J ends lost 6 bases and 4 bases respectively, with 13 bases between them. Germline CDR1 and CDR2: SQVTM and ANQGSEA. The CDR3 length is 13 residues. CDR3 residues: CSVLTGGYNEQFF. CDR3 DNA sequence: TGCAGCGTCCTAACCGGGGGATACAATGAGCAGTTCTTC.

This clonotype was counted many times. V and J are TRBV7-2 and TRBJ2-3, with TRBD2 identical over 8 bases. V lost 5 bases to trimming and J lost 1 base; unmatched junction nucleotides: 5. Per the germline V gene, CDR1 is SGHTA and CDR2 is FQGNSA. The CDR3 is 15 amino acids. CDR3 nucleotides: TGTGCCAGCAGCCTTAGGCGGGGGGGCACAGATACGCAGTATTTT. Translation: CASSLRRGGTDTQYF.

This clonotype was observed many times. The chain carries TRBV10-1 and TRBJ1-2, with TRBD1 matching 12 bases. The CDR3 has 17 amino acids. V trimming: 4 bases; J trimming: 3 bases; junction bases outside the gene matches: 9. Germline V gene sequence: CDR1 WNHNN, CDR2 SYGVQD (reference sequence). The CDR3 sequence: CASSVWDRGLLDYGYTF. The CDR3 DNA reads TGCGCCAGCAGTGTATGGGACAGGGGGCTTTTGGACTATGGCTACACCTTC.

This clonotype was seen at least ten times. The chain joins TRBV7-2 to TRBJ1-4; D gene ambiguous. There are 12 residues in the CDR3. Germline V CDR1 and CDR2: SGHTA, FQGNSA. Trimming pared 1 base from V and 5 bases from J, leaving 2 bases between. The CDR3 DNA is TGTGCCAGCAGCTTAGTGAATGAAAAACTGTTTTTT. This codes for CASSLVNEKLFF.

This clonotype was observed a handful of times. The V call is TRBV5-1, the J call TRBJ2-1; 7 nucleotides agree with TRBD2. Germline-derived CDR1 and CDR2 are SGHRS and YFSETQ. The V and J ends lost 4 bases and 5 bases, in that order; junction bases with no gene match: 9. This CDR3 spans 15 amino acids. CDR3 sequence (DNA): TGCGCCAGCAGCCTACCAGCGGGGCCCGACAATGAGCAGTTCTTC. It translates to CASSLPAGPDNEQFF.

V and J are TRBV27 and TRBJ2-7, with no clear D. Germline CDR1 MNHEY, CDR2 SMNVEV (reference sequence). V was cut by 4 bases and J by 10 bases, with 8 bases left in between. This CDR3 has 10 residues. The CDR3 region is CASSSDFQYF. The DNA of the CDR3 is TGTGCCAGCAGTTCCGATTTCCAGTACTTC.

At least ten counts were recorded for this clonotype. The germline gene is not matched at one end of the junction; a read error may be the cause. The rearrangement links TRBV29-1 to TRBJ2-1, with D possibly being TRBD1 or TRBD2 (5 bases each). The CDR3 runs to 16 residues. CDR1 is SQVTM and CDR2 is ANQGSEA in the germline V gene. The CDR3 DNA reads TGCAGCGCTGAAGGGGCGGGTTCAAGCTCCTACAATGAGCAGTTCTTC. This codes for CSAEGAGSSSYNEQFF.

This clonotype was seen at least ten times. The rearrangement uses TRBV6-2 or TRBV6-3 and TRBJ2-6, with D possibly being TRBD1 (5 bases). V was shortened by 2 bases and J by 2 bases, with 7 bases between the two germline ends. The CDR3 runs to 15 residues. Germline lookup yields CDR1 MNHEY and CDR2 SVGEGT. The DNA of the CDR3 is TGTGCCAGCAGTTACAGGGGCGCTGGGGCCAACGTCCTGACTTTC. Translation: CASSYRGAGANVLTF.

About this clonotype itself: This may be a read error, as it is one base from a much larger clone. For the CDR3, the DNA is TGTGCCAGCAGCCCGGGGACAGCGACAGAGGGAGACTATGGCTACACCTTC. Translating gives CASSPGTATEGDYGYTF. The chain uses TRBV7-9 and TRBJ1-2; 7 bases match TRBD1. This CDR3 contains 17 residues. Germline V gene lookup returns CDR1 SEHNR and CDR2 FQNEAQ (reference sequence). J lost 3 bases, V lost 5 bases, and 15 bases had no gene match.

Concerning this clonotype: Being one base from a much bigger clone, this may be a read error. V gene TRBV27 combines with J gene TRBJ2-6; 7 nucleotides agree with TRBD2. The CDR3 extends over 16 amino acids. Trimming cost V 7 bases and J 4 bases; bases outside gene matches: 10. CDR1 is MNHEY and CDR2 is SMNVEV in the germline V gene (reference sequence). The CDR3 reads CASTLGGDSGANVLTF. CDR3 DNA sequence: TGTGCCAGCACCCTGGGAGGGGACTCAGGGGCCAACGTCCTGACTTTC.

This clonotype was seen ten or more times. V is TRBV4-3 and J is TRBJ2-3; D is ambiguous. This CDR3 comprises 13 residues. Germline values: CDR1 LGHNA, CDR2 YSLEER. V lost 2 bases and J lost 2, with 5 bases in between. CDR3 sequence: CASSQLATDTQYF. As DNA, the CDR3 is TGCGCCAGCAGCCAACTCGCCACAGATACGCAGTATTTT.

This clonotype was observed at least ten times. CDR3 sequence reads: CASSTPRTGWNTGELFF. CDR3 sequence (DNA): TGTGCCAGCAGCACCCCGAGGACAGGGTGGAACACCGGGGAGCTGTTTTTT. J is TRBJ2-2 and V is TRBV11-1, with TRBD1 matching 8 bases. With 5 bases clipped from V and 1 base from J, the junction kept 9 bases outside the gene matches. The CDR3 loop spans 17 amino acids. CDR1 is SGHAT and CDR2 is FQDESV in the germline V gene (reference sequence). The full variable domain, in which reference TRBV11-1 and TRBJ2-2 provide the parts outside the CDR3, is EAEVAQSPRYKITEKSQAVAFWCDPISGHATLYWYRQILGQGPELLVQFQDESVVDDSQLPKDRFSAERLKGVDSTLKIQPAELGDSAMYLCASSTPRTGWNTGELFFGEGSRLTVL.

The V gene is TRBV12-3 or TRBV12-4, the J gene TRBJ1-3, with 10 bases matching TRBD1. This CDR3 has 18 amino acids. The V and J ends lost 7 bases and 0 bases, in that order; junction bases with no gene match: 12. The CDR3 is CASTPGQGSVGSGNTIYF. DNA for the CDR3: TGTGCCAGCACCCCGGGACAGGGGTCAGTCGGCTCTGGAAACACCATATATTTT.

This chain uses TRBV4-3 with TRBJ2-1, with a tentative D call TRBD1 (6 bases). Germline CDR1 is LGHNA and CDR2 is YSLEER. The length of the CDR3 is 14 residues. The V end lost 1 base, the J end lost 6 bases, and 10 bases lay between the germline ends. This chain's CDR3 is CASSQAYRVNEQFF. The CDR3 DNA follows: TGCGCCAGCAGCCAAGCATACAGGGTCAATGAGCAGTTCTTC.

This clonotype showed up just a few times. The V gene is TRBV5-6, the J gene TRBJ2-7; the D call may be TRBD1 or TRBD2 (5 bases each). The germline V gene encodes CDR1 SGHDT and CDR2 YYEEEE. This CDR3 comprises 15 residues. V gave up 4 bases and J gave up 6 bases, with 20 bases separating them. CDR3 nucleotides: TGTGCCAGCAGCCGGGGAAGGGGCCACCCTGGCGAGCAGTACTTC. This translates into CASSRGRGHPGEQYF.

This clonotype was observed a handful of times. The chain has TRBV7-9 and TRBJ1-3; perhaps TRBD1 as D (5 bases). Germline V gives CDR1 SEHNR, CDR2 FQNEAQ (reference sequence). V lost 1 base, J lost 3 bases, and 10 bases lay in between. This CDR3 comprises 15 residues. This CDR3 reads CASSLVQGIGNTIYF. The CDR3 nucleotides are TGTGCCAGCAGCTTAGTCCAGGGCATTGGAAACACCATATATTTT.

In the case of this clonotype: This may stem from a read error, because a much larger clone lies one nucleotide away. The J gene is TRBJ2-4, the V gene TRBV10-3, with 16 bases identical to TRBD2. V dropped 10 bases and J dropped 3; count of bases not matched to a gene: 9. The CDR3 length is 17 residues. Germline CDR1 ENHRY, CDR2 SYGVKD. This CDR3 reads CATEGLAGGILKNIQYF. The CDR3 nucleotides read TGTGCCACCGAGGGACTAGCGGGGGGGATACTCAAAAACATTCAGTACTTC.

The genes are TRBV4-3 and TRBJ2-3, with D maybe TRBD2 (5 bases). The CDR3 spans 16 residues. V lost 1 base, J lost 4 bases, and 15 bases lay in between. CDR1 LGHNA and CDR2 YSLEER come from the germline V gene. In nucleotides, the CDR3 is TGCGCCAGCAGCCAAGCATCCGGGGATCCAGCAGATACGCAGTATTTT. Its translation is CASSQASGDPADTQYF.

This clonotype turned up a few times. The genes are TRBV27 and TRBJ2-7, with 9 bases aligning to TRBD2. This CDR3 comprises 16 residues. V shed 5 bases, J shed 1 base, and the junction held 9 bases outside the gene matches. Germline CDR1 MNHEY, CDR2 SMNVEV (reference sequence). CDR3 DNA: TGTGCCAGCAGTAATAGCGGGGGCCCTTTATCCTACGAGCAGTACTTC. Amino acids: CASSNSGGPLSYEQYF.